A single TCR beta chain is shown here with its context. The target antigen is unknown. Other DNA sequences within the sample encode an identical CDR3. The sample originates from a study of cytomegalovirus exposure and HLA in healthy donors. Notes on the study in general: When a later analysis compared HLA-associated TCR beta chains with equally common others, the HLA-associated chains turned out to be more clonally expanded and to have lower generation probabilities.

PCR amplification relied on 60 Vbeta primers (plus 13 Jbeta primers). Method: immunoSEQ multiplex PCR; TCRdb's copy keeps in-frame clones and lacks some. The sample consists of around 170,000 clones, 65% to 85% of them appearing once. Germline-derived CDR1 and CDR2 are LNHDA and SQIVND (reference sequence). The CDR3 extends over 15 amino acids. Trimming took 3 bases from V and 1 from J, leaving 10 bases between them. The chain couples TRBV19 to TRBJ1-5, with D perhaps matching TRBD1 (5 bases). Sequencing input: PBMCs. This clonotype originated in a woman younger than 30 in good health and CMV-seronegative. CDR3 region: CASSMGGRSNQPQHF. CDR3 coding DNA: TGTGCCAGTAGTATGGGGGGAAGAAGCAATCAGCCCCAGCATTTT.